This T cell receptor beta chain originates from a study of blood T cells in healthy people across ages. With a J-beta primer mix and a sample-barcoded 5' primer, a second PCR ran about 7 to 12 cycles. Each CDR3 protein gets one entry after TCRdb re-called the 5' RACE reads with MiXCR. Of about 680,000 distinct CDR3 sequences in the sample, approximately 49% are singletons; the top ten hold 30% to 35%. Points on this clonotype: This may come from a read error, since a much larger clone is one base off.

The sequence came from a woman aged 55-75 years in good health. The sample consisted of blood.

Written as DNA, the CDR3 is TGTGCCAGCAGTCAAAGGTACCAAGAGACCCAGTTCTTC. This translates into CASSQRYQETQFF. The chain is built from TRBV4-2 and TRBJ2-5; D ambiguous. TRBJ2-1 matches the DNA end more closely, so the J call is doubtful. The germline V gene has CDR1 LGHNA and CDR2 YNFKEQ. CDR3 length: 13 amino acids.